These 6 T cell receptor beta chains came from one sample sequenced in a study of human T cells and chemical hapten exposure. TCRdb redid the calling of the RACE reads with MiXCR, one entry per CDR3 protein. This table has just over 95,000 distinct CDR3 sequences, around 25% appearing once. Time point specified: patch test 3, about 24 weeks after DPC sensitization. Treatment in this sample: therapeutic diphenylcyclopropenone sensitization with weekly scalp DPC. Sequencing was performed on whole blood, taken in connection with sensitization to the hapten diphenylcyclopropenone (DPC). These receptors originate from a man aged 35-49 years with alopecia areata. Some clones in this sample may be carry-over from other donors' samples.

This clonotype was counted a few times. The chain employs TRBV9 and TRBJ1-2, with TRBD1 identical over 10 bases. The germline gives CDR1 SGDLS, CDR2 YYNGEE. This CDR3 has 18 amino acids. J was trimmed by 2 bases and V by 3 bases; bases with no gene match: 13. DNA of the CDR3: TGTGCCAGCAGCGGACGACCGACGGACAGGGGGGGGAACTATGGCTACACCTTC. Translation: CASSGRPTDRGGNYGYTF. The full variable domain, with the rest looked up from reference TRBV9 and TRBJ1-2, is DSGVTQTPKHLITATGQRVTLRCSPRSGDLSVYWYQQSLDQGLQFLIQYYNGEERAKGNILERFSAQQFPDLHSELNLSSLELGDSALYFCASSGRPTDRGGNYGYTFGSGTRLTVV.

This chain connects TRBV12-3 or TRBV12-4 to TRBJ1-3, with 8 bases lining up with TRBD1. J gave up 4 bases and V 4 bases, and 0 bases lay outside the gene matches. The CDR3 loop spans 13 amino acids. In nucleotides, the CDR3 is TGTGCCAGCAGTTGGGACAGGGGAAACACCATATATTTT. Amino acid sequence: CASSWDRGNTIYF.

The chain carries TRBV2 and TRBJ1-1; 7 bases map to TRBD1. Germline V gives CDR1 SNHLY, CDR2 FYNNEI. Trimming at V came to 10 bases and at J to 3 bases, leaving 2 bases not matched to a gene. This CDR3 region has 11 residues. CDR3 sequence: CATQGDTEAFF. The CDR3 region has the DNA TGTGCCACTCAGGGGGACACTGAAGCTTTCTTT.

This clonotype was counted a few times. The J gene is TRBJ2-3, the V gene TRBV6-2 or TRBV6-3; TRBD2 matches at 13 bases. Germline trimming cut 6 bases from V and 6 bases from J; bases unmatched to any gene: 9. Looked up from germline, CDR1 is MNHEY and CDR2 is SVGEGT. The CDR3 length is 16 residues. Here the CDR3 DNA reads TGTGCCAGCAGCAAACTACTAGCGGGAGGGTTGGATACGCAGTATTTT. The encoded protein is CASSKLLAGGLDTQYF.

This clonotype came up a few times. The chain uses TRBV27 and TRBJ2-3, with 7 bases fitting TRBD1. CDR1 is MNHEY and CDR2 is SMNVEV in the germline V gene (reference sequence). The CDR3 is made up of 15 amino acids. V was pared by 7 bases and J by 3 bases, with 10 bases of the junction left unmatched. The CDR3, as DNA: TGTGCCAGCATGTTAGGGGGCGCGCGGACAGATACGCAGTATTTT. Translated, it gives CASMLGGARTDTQYF.

In this sample, this clonotype turned up a few times. The V and J genes are TRBV29-1 and TRBJ2-3, with unresolved D. The V gene's germline CDR1 is SQVTM and CDR2 ANQGSEA. V was pared by 3 bases and J by 1 base, with 14 bases between. The length of the CDR3 is 15 residues. The CDR3 loop reads CSVDPIGLRTDTQYF. The CDR3 nucleotides read TGCAGCGTTGATCCAATAGGGCTTCGCACAGATACGCAGTATTTT.